This T cell receptor beta chain was observed in a study of cytomegalovirus exposure and HLA in healthy donors. General study results and limits: Some TCR beta chains (around 160 of them) were listed as cytomegalovirus-associated. According to a later analysis, TCR clusters from the first cohort tended to co-occur in the 120 or so validation repertoires.

TCRdb's copy holds only in-frame clones and misses some; the assay was immunoSEQ multiplex PCR. The profile shows hundreds of thousands of clones, around 86% of them singletons. This clone has a handful of counts. The antigen is unknown. Input material: PBMCs. The source of this sequence is a woman aged 18-35 years in good health and CMV-seronegative.

CDR3 in amino acids: CASSNLGQGSNQPQHF. The CDR3 DNA follows: TGTGCCAGCAGCAACTTAGGACAGGGGAGCAATCAGCCCCAGCATTTT. The chain is built from TRBV7-9 and TRBJ1-5; 9 nucleotides match TRBD1. V lost 5 bases to trimming and J lost 1 base; unmatched junction nucleotides: 6. CDR1 is SEHNR, CDR2 FQNEAQ, per germline (reference sequence). The CDR3 runs 16 residues.